This TCR beta chain originates from a study of blood T cell repertoires in COVID-19 (dated by TCRdb to about 2020). About the investigation overall: The collaborator samples originated in the United States, Italy and Spain and spanned the acute and convalescent phases of COVID-19. The material from the prospective study consisted of cDNA or gDNA derived from T cells, B-cell-depleted T cells, or PBMCs. Subjects who had been exposed to COVID-19, were actively infected with it, or had recovered from it provided the deeply sampled blood TCRbeta repertoires that made up the dataset. The repertoires were released in a freely available public database meant as a resource for research on the immune response to SARS-CoV-2. The samples were drawn from two sources: the first 160 participants of the ongoing ImmuneRACE study, and approximately 1,300 subjects contributed by 6 global collaborators. A de-identified subject ID, COVID-19 status, age in years and sex were almost always included in the sample metadata. Where HLA class I and class II types were available, the types were taken from metadata supplied by the sample provider, not from assay-based typing. Points the paper makes about the study in general: Clinical and demographic metadata were provided uncurated, with the amount varying by source and participant.

TCRbeta CDR3 regions were amplified from genomic DNA by means of the immunoSEQ Assay, a bias-controlled multiplex PCR. The authors processed their data as follows. The number of nucleated cells in each sample was estimated from the amplification of reference gene primers within the assay. To quantify the absolute abundance of each unique TCRbeta CDR3 rearrangement, sequence reads were collapsed and filtered. For each sample, productive Simpson clonality was calculated as the square root of Simpson's diversity index across productive rearrangements. Held by TCRdb, this immuneACCESS table contains in-frame sequences only and omits some clones. Under half of the omission traces to an unresolved V gene where checked; the cause of the rest is unknown. The V and J calls and clone size come from that table; D and trimming were worked out from the DNA. The sample has 250,000 or so clones on record, around 84% of them singletons. The ten largest clonotypes hold 4% to 4.5% of the sample.

The collaborating institutions used their own protocols to collect whole blood in K2EDTA tubes. For TCRbeta analysis, collaborator samples were shipped as frozen whole blood, as isolated PBMCs, or as DNA extracted from either sample type. Trimming removed 1 base from V and 0 bases from J; the gene matches leave 9 bases unexplained. The CDR3 sequence holds 18 residues, the cysteine and phenylalanine included. The entry retains the CDR3 DNA only, 54 bases that are in frame from base 1. CDR1 and CDR2 are drawn from the germline V gene: SGHTA, FQGNSA. Worth noting for this clone: Its antigen is still unknown. It has no much larger one-base neighbor in the sample; base qualities were not kept.

The sequence came from a man aged 60 to 69 with acute or convalescent COVID-19. The sample was peripheral blood. Rearrangement joined TRBV7-2 to TRBJ2-5; the junction holds 9 bases that match TRBD2. The CDR3: CASSLGMTSGGYQETQYF. DNA sequence: TGTGCCAGCAGCTTAGGAATGACTAGCGGAGGGTACCAAGAGACCCAGTACTTC.